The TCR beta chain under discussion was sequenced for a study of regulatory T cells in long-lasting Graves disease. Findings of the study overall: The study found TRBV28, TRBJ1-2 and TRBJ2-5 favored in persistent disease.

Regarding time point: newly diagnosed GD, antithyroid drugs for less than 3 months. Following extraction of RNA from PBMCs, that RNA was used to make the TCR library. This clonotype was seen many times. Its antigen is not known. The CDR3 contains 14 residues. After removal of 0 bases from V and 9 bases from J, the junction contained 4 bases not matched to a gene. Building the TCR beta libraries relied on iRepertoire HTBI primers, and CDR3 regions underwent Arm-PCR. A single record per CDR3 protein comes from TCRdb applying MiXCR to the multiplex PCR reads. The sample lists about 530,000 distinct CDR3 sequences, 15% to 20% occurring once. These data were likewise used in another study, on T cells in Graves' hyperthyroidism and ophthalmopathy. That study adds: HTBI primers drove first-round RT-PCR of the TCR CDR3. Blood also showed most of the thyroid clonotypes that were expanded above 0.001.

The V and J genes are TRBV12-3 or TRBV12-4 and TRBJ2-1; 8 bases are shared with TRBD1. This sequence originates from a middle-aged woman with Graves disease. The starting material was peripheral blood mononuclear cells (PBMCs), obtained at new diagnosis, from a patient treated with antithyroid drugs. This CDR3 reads CASSLANRGVEQFF. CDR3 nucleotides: TGTGCCAGCAGTTTAGCCAACAGGGGGGTTGAGCAGTTCTTC.